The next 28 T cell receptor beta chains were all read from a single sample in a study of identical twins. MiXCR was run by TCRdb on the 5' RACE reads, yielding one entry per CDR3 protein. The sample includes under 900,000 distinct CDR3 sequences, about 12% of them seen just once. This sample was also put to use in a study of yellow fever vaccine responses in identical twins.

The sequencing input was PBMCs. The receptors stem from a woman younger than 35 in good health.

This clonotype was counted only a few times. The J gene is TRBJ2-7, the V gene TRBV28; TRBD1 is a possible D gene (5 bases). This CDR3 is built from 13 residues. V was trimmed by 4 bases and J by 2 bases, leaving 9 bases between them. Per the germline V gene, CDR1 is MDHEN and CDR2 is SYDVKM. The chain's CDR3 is CASSWGIAYEQYF. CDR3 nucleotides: TGTGCCAGCAGTTGGGGCATTGCCTACGAGCAGTACTTC.

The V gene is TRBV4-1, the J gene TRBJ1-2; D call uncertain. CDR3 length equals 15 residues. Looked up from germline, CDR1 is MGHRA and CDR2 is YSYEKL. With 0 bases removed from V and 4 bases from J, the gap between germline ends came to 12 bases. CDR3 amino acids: CASSQEASRAYGYTF. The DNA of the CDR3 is TGCGCCAGCAGCCAAGAGGCGTCCCGGGCCTATGGCTACACCTTC.

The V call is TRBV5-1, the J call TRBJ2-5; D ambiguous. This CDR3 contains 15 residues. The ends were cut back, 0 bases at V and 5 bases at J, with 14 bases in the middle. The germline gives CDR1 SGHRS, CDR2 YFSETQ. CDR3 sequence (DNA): TGCGCCAGCAGCTTGGGGCCCATAAATCAGGAGACCCAGTACTTC. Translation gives CASSLGPINQETQYF.

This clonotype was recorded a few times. As DNA, the CDR3 is TGTGCCAGCAGCTCCCGCGCACGAGCGGAGTACCAAGAGACCCAGTACTTC. It translates to CASSSRARAEYQETQYF. The V and J genes are TRBV7-9 and TRBJ2-5, with D perhaps TRBD2 (5 bases). V was pared by 4 bases and J by 0 bases, with 18 bases between. The CDR3 length is 17 residues. Per germline, CDR1 SEHNR and CDR2 FQNEAQ (reference sequence).

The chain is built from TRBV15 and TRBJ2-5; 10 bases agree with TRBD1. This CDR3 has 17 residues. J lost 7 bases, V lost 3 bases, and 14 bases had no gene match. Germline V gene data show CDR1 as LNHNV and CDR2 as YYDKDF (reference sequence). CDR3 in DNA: TGTGCCACCAGCAGTGCAACCGGGACAGGGGCGAGGGTGACCCAGTACTTC. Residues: CATSSATGTGARVTQYF.

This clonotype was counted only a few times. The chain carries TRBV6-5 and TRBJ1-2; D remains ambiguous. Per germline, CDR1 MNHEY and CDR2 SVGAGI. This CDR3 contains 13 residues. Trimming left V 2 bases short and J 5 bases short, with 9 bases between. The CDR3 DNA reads TGTGCCAGCAGTTACGGGTCTCTTTATGGCTACACCTTC. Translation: CASSYGSLYGYTF.

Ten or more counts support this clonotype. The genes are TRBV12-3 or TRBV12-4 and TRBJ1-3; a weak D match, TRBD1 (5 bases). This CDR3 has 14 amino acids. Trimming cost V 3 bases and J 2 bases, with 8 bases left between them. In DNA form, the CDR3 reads TGTGCCAGCAGTTTTGGAGGGGCTGGAAACACCATATATTTT. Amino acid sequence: CASSFGGAGNTIYF.

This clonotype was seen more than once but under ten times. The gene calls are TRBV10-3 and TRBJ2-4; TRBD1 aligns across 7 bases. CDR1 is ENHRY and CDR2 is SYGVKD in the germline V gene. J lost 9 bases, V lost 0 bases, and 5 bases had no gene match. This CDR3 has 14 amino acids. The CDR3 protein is CAISESQGDTIQYF. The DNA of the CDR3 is TGTGCCATCAGTGAGTCCCAGGGGGACACCATTCAGTACTTC.

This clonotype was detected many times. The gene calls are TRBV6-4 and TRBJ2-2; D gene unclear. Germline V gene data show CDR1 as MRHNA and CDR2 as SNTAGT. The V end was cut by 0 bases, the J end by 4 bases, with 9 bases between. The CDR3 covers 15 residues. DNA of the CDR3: TGTGCCAGCAGTGACTCGGCGGAGACCACCGGGGAGCTGTTTTTT. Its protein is CASSDSAETTGELFF.

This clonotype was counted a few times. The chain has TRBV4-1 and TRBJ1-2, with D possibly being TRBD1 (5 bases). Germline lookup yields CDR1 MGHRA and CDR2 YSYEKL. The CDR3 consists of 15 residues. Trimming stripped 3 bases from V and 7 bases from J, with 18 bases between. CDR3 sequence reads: CASSQDRDSASGYTF. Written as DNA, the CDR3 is TGCGCCAGCAGCCAGGACCGGGACTCGGCTAGTGGCTACACCTTC.

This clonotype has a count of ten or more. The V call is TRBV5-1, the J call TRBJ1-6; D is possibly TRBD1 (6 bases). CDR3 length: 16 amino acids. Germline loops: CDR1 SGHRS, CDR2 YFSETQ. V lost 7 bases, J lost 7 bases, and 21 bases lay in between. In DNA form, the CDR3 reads TGCGCCAGCTCCTATTCCCCGGGACAACGAAATTCACCCCTCCACTTT. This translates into CASSYSPGQRNSPLHF.

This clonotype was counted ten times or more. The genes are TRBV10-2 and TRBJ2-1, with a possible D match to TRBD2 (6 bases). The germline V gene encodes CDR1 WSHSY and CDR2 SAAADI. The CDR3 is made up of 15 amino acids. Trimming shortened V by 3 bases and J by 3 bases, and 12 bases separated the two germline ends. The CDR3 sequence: CASSDLAGFYNEQFF. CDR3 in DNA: TGCGCCAGCAGTGATTTGGCGGGGTTCTACAATGAGCAGTTCTTC.

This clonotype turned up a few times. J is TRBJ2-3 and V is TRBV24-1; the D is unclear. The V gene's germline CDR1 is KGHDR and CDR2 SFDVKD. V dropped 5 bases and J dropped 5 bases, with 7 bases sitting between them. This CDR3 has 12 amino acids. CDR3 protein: CATSGELDTQYF. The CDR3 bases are TGTGCCACCAGTGGAGAACTAGATACGCAGTATTTT.

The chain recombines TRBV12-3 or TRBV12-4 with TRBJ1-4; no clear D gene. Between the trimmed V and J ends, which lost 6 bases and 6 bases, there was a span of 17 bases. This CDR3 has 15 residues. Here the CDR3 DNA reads TGTGCCAGCAGCAGCTTAGTGGGATATGATGAAAAACTGTTTTTT. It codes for CASSSLVGYDEKLFF.

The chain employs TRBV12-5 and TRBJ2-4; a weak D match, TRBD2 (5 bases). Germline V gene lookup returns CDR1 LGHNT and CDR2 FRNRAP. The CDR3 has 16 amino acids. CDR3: CAPPGGSVLAKNIQYF. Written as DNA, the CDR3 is TGTGCCCCACCGGGCGGGTCTGTCTTAGCCAAAAACATTCAGTACTTC.

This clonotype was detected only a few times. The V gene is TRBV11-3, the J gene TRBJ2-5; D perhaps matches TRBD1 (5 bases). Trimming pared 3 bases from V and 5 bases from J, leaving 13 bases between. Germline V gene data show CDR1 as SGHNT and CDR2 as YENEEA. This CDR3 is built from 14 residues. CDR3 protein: CASSLGRVDETQYF. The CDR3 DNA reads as TGTGCCAGCAGCTTGGGCAGGGTTGATGAGACCCAGTACTTC.

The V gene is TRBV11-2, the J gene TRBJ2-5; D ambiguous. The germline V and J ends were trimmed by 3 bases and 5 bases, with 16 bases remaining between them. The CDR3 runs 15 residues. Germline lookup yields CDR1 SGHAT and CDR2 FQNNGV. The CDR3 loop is CASSFSSPDLETQYF. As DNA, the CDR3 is TGTGCCAGCAGCTTTTCTTCACCGGATCTTGAGACCCAGTACTTC.

The CDR3 DNA sequence: TGTGCCAGCAGCCAAAGCGAGCCGGGTGAGCAGTTCTTC. Residues: CASSQSEPGEQFF. This chain connects TRBV14 to TRBJ2-1; D uncertain. Germline values: CDR1 SGHDN, CDR2 FVKESK. CDR3 length equals 13 residues. V dropped 2 bases and J dropped 9 bases, with 11 bases sitting between them.

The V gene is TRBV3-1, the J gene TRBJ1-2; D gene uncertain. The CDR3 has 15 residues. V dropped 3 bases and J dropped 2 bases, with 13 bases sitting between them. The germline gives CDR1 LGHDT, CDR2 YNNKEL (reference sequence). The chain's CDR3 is CASSQSHLTNYGYTF. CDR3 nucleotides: TGTGCCAGCAGCCAGAGTCACCTGACGAACTATGGCTACACCTTC.

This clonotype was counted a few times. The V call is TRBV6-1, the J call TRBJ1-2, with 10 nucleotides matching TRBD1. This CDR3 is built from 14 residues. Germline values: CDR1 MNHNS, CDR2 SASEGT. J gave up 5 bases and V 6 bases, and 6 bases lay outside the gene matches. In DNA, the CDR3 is TGTGCCAGCAGGAGCCGGGACAGGGGTTATGGCTACACCTTC. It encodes CASRSRDRGYGYTF.

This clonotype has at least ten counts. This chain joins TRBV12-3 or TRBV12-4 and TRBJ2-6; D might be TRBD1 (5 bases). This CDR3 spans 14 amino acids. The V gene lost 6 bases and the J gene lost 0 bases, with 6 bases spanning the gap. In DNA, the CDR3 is TGTGCCAGCAGCGACAGCTCTGGGGCCAACGTCCTGACTTTC. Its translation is CASSDSSGANVLTF.

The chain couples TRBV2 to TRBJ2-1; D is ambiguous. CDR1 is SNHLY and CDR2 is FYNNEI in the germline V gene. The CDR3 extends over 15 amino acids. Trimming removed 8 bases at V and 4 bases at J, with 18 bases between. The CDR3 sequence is CASDDGFPLYNEQFF. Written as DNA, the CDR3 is TGTGCCAGCGACGATGGATTCCCATTATACAATGAGCAGTTCTTC.

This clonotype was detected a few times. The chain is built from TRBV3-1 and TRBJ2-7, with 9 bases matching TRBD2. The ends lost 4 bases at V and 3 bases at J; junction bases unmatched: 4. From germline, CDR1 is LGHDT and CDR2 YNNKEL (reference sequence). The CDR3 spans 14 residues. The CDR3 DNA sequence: TGTGCCAGCAGCCTAGCGGGAGTATTCTACGAGCAGTACTTC. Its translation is CASSLAGVFYEQYF.

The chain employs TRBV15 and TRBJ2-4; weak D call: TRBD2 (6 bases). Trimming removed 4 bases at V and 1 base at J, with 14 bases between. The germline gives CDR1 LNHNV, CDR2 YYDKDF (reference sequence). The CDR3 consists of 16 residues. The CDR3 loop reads CATSNRGWDAKNIQYF. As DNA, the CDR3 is TGTGCCACCAGCAATCGGGGGTGGGACGCCAAAAACATTCAGTACTTC.

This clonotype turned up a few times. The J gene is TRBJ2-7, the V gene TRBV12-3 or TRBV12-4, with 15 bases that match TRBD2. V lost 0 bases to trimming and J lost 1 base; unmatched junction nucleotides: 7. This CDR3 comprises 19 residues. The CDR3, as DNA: TGTGCCAGCAGTTTAGCCCATTGGGGGACTAGCGGGAGGTCCTACGAGCAGTACTTC. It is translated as CASSLAHWGTSGRSYEQYF.

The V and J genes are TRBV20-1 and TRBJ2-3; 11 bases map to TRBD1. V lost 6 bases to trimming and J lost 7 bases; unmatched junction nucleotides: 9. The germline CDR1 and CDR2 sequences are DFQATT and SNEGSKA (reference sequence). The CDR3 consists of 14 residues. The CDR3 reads CSALPGQGVHTQYF. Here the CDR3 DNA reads TGCAGTGCCTTGCCGGGACAGGGGGTGCATACGCAGTATTTT.

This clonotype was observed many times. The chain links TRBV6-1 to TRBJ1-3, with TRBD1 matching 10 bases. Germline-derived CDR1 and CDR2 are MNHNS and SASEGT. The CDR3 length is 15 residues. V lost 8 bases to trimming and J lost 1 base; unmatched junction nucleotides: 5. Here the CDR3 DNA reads TGTGCCAGCGCGGACAGGGGGTTTTCTGGAAACACCATATATTTT. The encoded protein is CASADRGFSGNTIYF.

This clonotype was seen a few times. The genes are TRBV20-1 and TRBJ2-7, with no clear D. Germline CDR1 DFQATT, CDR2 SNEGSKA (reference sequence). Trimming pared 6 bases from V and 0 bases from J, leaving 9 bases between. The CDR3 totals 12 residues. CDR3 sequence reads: CSAGASSYEQYF. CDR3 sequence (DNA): TGCAGTGCAGGCGCGAGCTCCTACGAGCAGTACTTC.